These T cell receptor beta chains were read from a single sample in a study of cytomegalovirus exposure and HLA in healthy donors. Profiling relied on immunoSEQ multiplex PCR, and the TCRdb table lists in-frame clones only, not all of them. This sample has fewer than 150,000 clones, with roughly 70% found just once. The sample consisted of PBMCs. These receptors were obtained from a woman between 50 and 59 years old in good health and CMV-seropositive. The CDR3 runs from the conserved cysteine through the conserved F or W. D genes are given only for firm matches. Clone size is shown for a subset of rows, as once, few, many or a class of expanded clone.

clone_size	d_call	v_call	j_call	cdr3_nt	cdr3_aa
-	-	TRBV2	TRBJ1-5	TGTGCCAGCACGCAGGTACTCGCCGGGGCCCAGCATTTT	CASTQVLAGAQHF
-	-	TRBV7-9	TRBJ1-1	TGTGCCAGCAGCTTATTACAATCAGCTGAAGCTTTCTTT	CASSLLQSAEAFF
-	TRBD1	TRBV4-3	TRBJ2-7	TGCGCCAGCCCGGGACAGGGATTCTACGAGCAGTACTTC	CASPGQGFYEQYF
-	-	TRBV30	TRBJ2-5	TGTGCCTGGAGGATAGTCGGGGGAGAGCAGTACTTC	CAWRIVGGEQYF
-	TRBD1	TRBV27	TRBJ2-5	TGTGCCAGCAGTTTATTAGGACAGGGGAGGGCCCAGTACTTC	CASSLLGQGRAQYF
-	TRBD1	TRBV5-1	TRBJ1-1	TGCGCCAGCAGCTACGGAACAGGGGGCACTGAAGCTTTCTTT	CASSYGTGGTEAFF
-	-	TRBV2	TRBJ2-3	TGTGCCAGCAGTCGGGACTGGAGCACAGATACGCAGTATTTT	CASSRDWSTDTQYF
once	-	TRBV4-1	TRBJ1-6	TGCGCCAGCAGCCAAGATGCGAGCTCCTATAATTCACCCCTCCACTTT	CASSQDASSYNSPLHF
-	TRBD2	TRBV4-3	TRBJ2-7	TGCGCCAGCAGCCCAGGACTAGCGAGTTCCTACGAGCAGTACTTC	CASSPGLASSYEQYF
-	-	TRBV6-1	TRBJ1-2	TGTGCCAGCAGTGAAGCCCCCCGGATAGCTGACGGCTACACCTTC	CASSEAPRIADGYTF
-	-	TRBV15	TRBJ1-1	TGTGCCACCAGCAGAGATGCGGCCCGGGCGACAGGGAACACTGAAGCTTTCTTT	CATSRDAARATGNTEAFF
-	TRBD1	TRBV5-1	TRBJ1-2	TGCGCCAGCAGCTACCCCGGGACAGAATATGGCTACACCTTC	CASSYPGTEYGYTF
-	-	TRBV5-8	TRBJ1-2	TGTGCCAGCAGCCCCGCGGGACGGTTTTATGGCTACACCTTC	CASSPAGRFYGYTF
few	-	TRBV6-4	TRBJ2-6	TGTGCCAGCAGTGCCCAGGGATCTGGGGCCAACGTCCTGACTTTC	CASSAQGSGANVLTF
-	-	TRBV11-2	TRBJ2-3	TGTGCCAGCAGCTTCACGGCGGCTCTAGGAGGGACAGATACGCAGTATTTT	CASSFTAALGGTDTQYF
-	-	TRBV18	TRBJ1-5	TGTGCCAGCTCACCAGCCTCTTCTAGTAATCAGCCCCAGCATTTT	CASSPASSSNQPQHF
once	TRBD1	TRBV7-2	TRBJ2-7	TGTGCCAGCAGCCTGGACAGGGCAGGGACCAACGAGCAGTACTTC	CASSLDRAGTNEQYF
-	TRBD1	TRBV19	TRBJ1-2	TGTGCCAGTAGTACACAGGGGGAACTCTATGGCTACACCTTC	CASSTQGELYGYTF
-	TRBD2	TRBV5-1	TRBJ2-7	TGCGCCAGCAGCTTGGTCCCCGTCGCGGGAGGGCAGGAGCAGTACTTC	CASSLVPVAGGQEQYF
-	-	TRBV11-1	TRBJ2-3	TGTGCAAGCAGGGGAGGAGTAAGTACTAGCACAGATACGCAGTATTTT	CASRGGVSTSTDTQYF
few	TRBD2	TRBV5-1	TRBJ2-3	TGCGCCAGCAGCTCGGGACTAGTTGCAGATACGCAGTATTTT	CASSSGLVADTQYF
-	-	TRBV19	TRBJ1-2	TGTGCCAGTAGTTCCCCCCGGGACAACGGCTATGGCTACACCTTC	CASSSPRDNGYGYTF
-	-	TRBV28	TRBJ2-7	TGTGCCAGCAGTTTTCGCCTAAACGAGCAGTACTTC	CASSFRLNEQYF
once	TRBD1	TRBV4-1	TRBJ1-1	TGCGCCAGCAGCCAATGGACAGGGGGGGACACTGAAGCTTTCTTT	CASSQWTGGDTEAFF
once	TRBD1	TRBV18	TRBJ2-1	TGTGCCAGCTCACCACAGGAAGCCCGGGACAGCTACAATGAGCAGTTCTTC	CASSPQEARDSYNEQFF
-	-	TRBV2	TRBJ1-1	TGTGCCAGCAGTGAAGTGCGTTCCACTGAAGCTTTCTTT	CASSEVRSTEAFF
few	-	TRBV29-1	TRBJ1-2	TGCAGCGTTGAAGGGAAAGGGAGTTTTTCGGGCTACACCTTC	CSVEGKGSFSGYTF
-	-	TRBV19	TRBJ2-3	TGTGCCAGTAGTACAGGGATTAGGAATACGCAGTATTTT	CASSTGIRNTQYF
-	-	TRBV18	TRBJ1-5	TGTGCCAGCTCACCCGACCGCAGGCAGGTTCGGCAGCCCCAGCATTTT	CASSPDRRQVRQPQHF
-	TRBD1	TRBV12-5	TRBJ1-1	TGTGCTAGTGGCGAACCCGGGACAGGGACGAACACTGAAGCTTTCTTT	CASGEPGTGTNTEAFF
-	-	TRBV18	TRBJ2-7	TGTGCCAGCTCCCGAACAGATACCGACTACGAGCAGTACTTC	CASSRTDTDYEQYF
-	-	TRBV6-1	TRBJ1-2	TGTGCCAGCAGTGATAATGGCCCTAACTATGGCTACACCTTC	CASSDNGPNYGYTF
-	TRBD1	TRBV7-8	TRBJ1-2	TGTGCCAGCAGCTTAGGGACAGGGTATGGCTACACCTTC	CASSLGTGYGYTF
once	-	TRBV28	TRBJ2-7	TGTGCCAGCAGTCCCTATGTCCGCTACGAGCAGTACTTC	CASSPYVRYEQYF
-	-	TRBV19	TRBJ1-2	TGTGCCAGTAACCTAGGCAGTAACTATGGCTACACCTTC	CASNLGSNYGYTF
-	TRBD1	TRBV5-4	TRBJ2-5	TGTGCCAGCAGCTTGGCGGGACAGGGACAAGAGACCCAGTACTTC	CASSLAGQGQETQYF
-	-	TRBV29-1	TRBJ1-1	TGCAGCGTTGTTCGGGAGGGGAACACTGAAGCTTTCTTT	CSVVREGNTEAFF
-	-	TRBV19	TRBJ1-2	TGTGCCAGTAGTCCGGCAGCCGGAGGACACTATGGCTACACCTTC	CASSPAAGGHYGYTF
few	-	TRBV4-1	TRBJ1-3	TGCGCCAGCAGCCAAGCATACGGACAGCTAGGAAACACCATATATTTT	CASSQAYGQLGNTIYF
-	-	TRBV10-3	TRBJ1-5	TGTGCCATCAGTGGCAAAGAGGAGCAGCCCCAGCATTTT	CAISGKEEQPQHF
few	-	TRBV19	TRBJ2-7	TGTGCCAGTAGAGTTGCCGGCTCCTACGAGCAGTACTTC	CASRVAGSYEQYF
-	-	TRBV4-3	TRBJ1-2	TGCGCCAGCAGCCAAGATAGGCAGGGGAACGGCTACACCTTC	CASSQDRQGNGYTF
-	-	TRBV7-2	TRBJ2-3	TGTGCCAGCAGCACCCAGGCTCTCAGCACAGATACGCAGTATTTT	CASSTQALSTDTQYF
-	TRBD1	TRBV28	TRBJ1-5	TGTGCCACCCAGGGGGGTATGAGCAATCAGCCCCAGCATTTT	CATQGGMSNQPQHF